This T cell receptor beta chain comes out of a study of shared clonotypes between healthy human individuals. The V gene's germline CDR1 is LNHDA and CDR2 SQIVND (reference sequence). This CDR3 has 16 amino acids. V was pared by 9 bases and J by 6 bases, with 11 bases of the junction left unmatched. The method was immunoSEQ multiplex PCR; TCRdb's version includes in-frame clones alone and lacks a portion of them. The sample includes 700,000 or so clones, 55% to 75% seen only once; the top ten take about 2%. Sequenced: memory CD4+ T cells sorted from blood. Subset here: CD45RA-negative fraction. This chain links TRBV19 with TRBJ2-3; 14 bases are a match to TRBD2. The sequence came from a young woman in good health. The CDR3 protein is CASTRLAGGPGDTQYF. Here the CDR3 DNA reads TGTGCCAGCACGCGACTAGCGGGAGGGCCTGGGGATACGCAGTATTTT.